This entry lists 14 T cell receptor beta chains sequenced from one sample in a study of blood T cell repertoires in COVID-19. The method was immunoSEQ multiplex PCR; TCRdb's version includes in-frame clones alone and lacks a portion of them. This table has some 530,000 clones, about 85% appearing once. Sequencing was done on a sample of PBMCs or T cells enriched from blood (not recorded which). Receptors originate from an older woman who had recovered from COVID-19.

The chain links TRBV3-1 (or the pseudogene TRBV3-2) to TRBJ2-1; 14 bases agree with TRBD2. Looked up from germline, CDR1 is LGHDT and CDR2 is YNNKEL (reference sequence). With 4 bases clipped from V and 4 bases from J, the junction kept 6 bases outside the gene matches. The CDR3 length is 17 residues. The CDR3 here is CASSRIRTSGGYNEQFF. CDR3 sequence (DNA): TGTGCCAGCAGCCGCATACGGACTAGCGGGGGGTACAATGAGCAGTTCTTC.

The rearrangement uses TRBV5-5 and TRBJ1-2; tentatively, D is TRBD1 (5 bases). The CDR3 is 13 residues long. Germline V CDR1 and CDR2: SGHKS, YYEKEE (reference sequence). Trimming left V 0 bases short and J 11 bases short, with 14 bases between. The CDR3 bases are TGTGCCAGCAGCTTGGGCTCAGGGTGGAAATACACCTTC. This sequence encodes CASSLGSGWKYTF.

This chain uses TRBV25-1 with TRBJ2-7; 8 nucleotides agree with TRBD1. Germline V CDR1 and CDR2: MGHDK, SYGVNS. The trim removed 4 bases at V and 5 bases at J, leaving 7 bases unmatched. This CDR3 contains 14 residues. The CDR3 sequence: CASSATGVLNEQYF. Here the CDR3 DNA reads TGTGCCAGCAGTGCGACAGGGGTCCTAAACGAGCAGTACTTC.

The chain links TRBV19 to TRBJ1-2; D gene unclear. Germline V gene sequence: CDR1 LNHDA, CDR2 SQIVND (reference sequence). There are 11 residues in the CDR3. V gave up 7 bases and J gave up 7 bases, with 10 bases separating them. For the CDR3, the DNA is TGTGCCAGTACCTCCTCCCTTGGCTACACCTTC. It codes for CASTSSLGYTF.

V gene TRBV25-1 combines with J gene TRBJ1-3; D is uncertain. Germline loops: CDR1 MGHDK, CDR2 SYGVNS. V was pared by 2 bases and J by 0 bases, with 5 bases between. The CDR3 loop spans 14 amino acids. The CDR3 sequence is CASSEVRSGNTIYF. DNA of the CDR3: TGTGCCAGCAGTGAAGTCCGCTCTGGAAACACCATATATTTT.

The V call is TRBV2, the J call TRBJ2-2, with D uncertain. The V gene's germline CDR1 is SNHLY and CDR2 FYNNEI. The CDR3 consists of 14 residues. V shed 3 bases and J shed 5 bases, with 10 bases lying between them. CDR3 residues: CASSEVGVTGELFF. The CDR3 coding sequence is TGTGCCAGCAGTGAGGTTGGAGTTACCGGGGAGCTGTTTTTT.

The CDR3, as DNA: TGTGCCAGCAGCTTCAGGGGAAGAAAGACTGAAGCTTTCTTT. Residues: CASSFRGRKTEAFF. The V and J genes are TRBV5-6 and TRBJ1-1; the D gene is possibly TRBD1 (6 bases). The ends were cut back, 2 bases at V and 5 bases at J, with 13 bases in the middle. Germline values: CDR1 SGHDT, CDR2 YYEEEE. CDR3 length equals 14 residues. The full variable domain, completed using reference TRBV5-6 and TRBJ1-1, is DAGVTQSPTHLIKTRGQQVTLRCSPKSGHDTVSWYQQALGQGPQFIFQYYEEEERQRGNFPDRFSGHQFPNYSSELNVNALLLGDSALYLCASSFRGRKTEAFFGQGTRLTVV.

V and J are TRBV7-2 and TRBJ1-5; 8 bases match TRBD1. V shed 0 bases, J shed 0 bases, and the junction held 1 base outside the gene matches. The CDR3 is 16 residues long. CDR1 SGHTA and CDR2 FQGNSA come from the germline V gene. The CDR3 loop reads CASSLAGQVSNQPQHF. Written as DNA, the CDR3 is TGTGCCAGCAGCTTAGCGGGACAGGTTAGCAATCAGCCCCAGCATTTT.

This clone was picked up a small number of times. The chain links TRBV7-2 to TRBJ1-5; a possible D gene is TRBD1 (6 bases). This CDR3 spans 13 amino acids. Per germline, CDR1 SGHTA and CDR2 FQGNSA. With 5 bases removed from V and 5 bases from J, the gap between germline ends came to 10 bases. The CDR3 DNA is TGTGCCAGCAGCCGTCAGGGGTATCAGCCCCAGCATTTT. Translation gives CASSRQGYQPQHF.

J is TRBJ1-1 and V is TRBV7-6; D may be TRBD1 (6 bases). Germline-derived CDR1 and CDR2 are SGHVS and FNYEAQ. V lost 4 bases to trimming and J lost 4 bases, with 10 bases between them. This CDR3 is 13 amino acids long. The CDR3 coding sequence is TGTGCCAGCAGCTCCGGACAGACCACTGAAGCTTTCTTT. It specifies CASSSGQTTEAFF.

The rearrangement links TRBV2 to TRBJ1-3; the match to TRBD1 covers 9 bases. V gave up 7 bases and J gave up 7 bases; unmatched junction bases: 8. CDR3 length equals 14 residues. Germline CDR1 reads SNHLY; CDR2 reads FYNNEI. The CDR3 sequence is CASTARQGENTIYF. The CDR3 DNA reads TGTGCCAGCACGGCCCGACAGGGGGAGAACACCATATATTTT. Based on the CDR3 plus reference TRBV2 and TRBJ1-3, the full variable domain is EPEVTQTPSHQVTQMGQEVILRCVPISNHLYFYWYRQILGQKVEFLVSFYNNEISEKSEIFDDQFSVERPDGSNFTLKIRSTKLEDSAMYFCASTARQGENTIYFGEGSWLTVV.

The V call is TRBV19, the J call TRBJ2-7; a possible D gene is TRBD1 (5 bases). Trimming removed 7 bases from V and 5 bases from J, with 30 bases in between. This CDR3 contains 18 residues. The germline V gene has CDR1 LNHDA and CDR2 SQIVND (reference sequence). CDR3 loop: CASTPPGALSTYTHEQYV. In DNA form, the CDR3 reads TGTGCCAGTACCCCACCTGGGGCGCTTTCGACTTATACCCACGAGCAGTACGTC.

The chain has TRBV6-1 and TRBJ1-5, with D tentatively TRBD1 (6 bases). V was cut by 4 bases and J by 2 bases, with 15 bases left in between. The CDR3 has 16 amino acids. Germline loops: CDR1 MNHNS, CDR2 SASEGT. The CDR3 region has the DNA TGTGCCAGCAGTGTCAGCAACAGGGCTGGCAATCAGCCCCAGCATTTT. It specifies CASSVSNRAGNQPQHF.

This sequence joins TRBV2 and TRBJ1-2, with D possibly being TRBD1 (6 bases). Trimming took off 4 bases at V and 2 bases at J, with 14 bases between the two ends. CDR1 is SNHLY and CDR2 is FYNNEI in the germline V gene. This CDR3 has 15 amino acids. This chain's CDR3 is CASSGVPGENYGYTF. The CDR3 bases are TGTGCCAGCAGTGGAGTCCCAGGGGAGAACTATGGCTACACCTTC.